This T cell receptor (beta chain) stems from a study of cytotoxic CD8 clonotypes in ibrutinib-treated CLL. Study-wide context: Across the patients, about a dozen were relapsed/refractory, 15 treatment-naive and roughly 17 IGHV unmutated.

As concerns this clone: Antigen unknown.

Measured with immunoSEQ multiplex PCR; TCRdb has only the in-frame clones, and not every one. The data show under 300,000 clones, approximately 79% seen once. This CDR3 region has 15 residues. CDR1 is SNHLY and CDR2 is FYNNEI in the germline V gene. Trimming took 7 bases from V and 6 from J, leaving 16 bases between them. Whole-study results and caveats: A difference in sampling times existed between sustained-remission and progressing patients. Increased clonality at ibrutinib response gave way to a return toward baseline at progression.

Around 2 micrograms of genomic DNA from cryopreserved PBMCs went into TCR beta libraries. Here the sequenced sample was PBMCs, taken at disease progression, from a patient treated with ibrutinib. The sequence came from a human donor with chronic lymphocytic leukemia. The rearrangement links TRBV2 to TRBJ1-6; D gene unclear. CDR3 sequence: CASNERSGINSPLHF. The CDR3 nucleotides are TGTGCCAGCAACGAGAGGTCGGGGATTAATTCACCCCTCCACTTT.